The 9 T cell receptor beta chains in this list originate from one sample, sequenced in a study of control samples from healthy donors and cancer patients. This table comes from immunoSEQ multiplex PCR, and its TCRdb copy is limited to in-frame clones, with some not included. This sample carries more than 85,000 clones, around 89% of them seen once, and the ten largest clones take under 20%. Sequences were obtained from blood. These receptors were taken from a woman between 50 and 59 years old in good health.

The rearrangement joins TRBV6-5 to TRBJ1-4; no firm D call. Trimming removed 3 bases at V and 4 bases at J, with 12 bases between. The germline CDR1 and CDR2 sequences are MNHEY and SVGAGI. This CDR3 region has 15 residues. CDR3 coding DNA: TGTGCCAGCAGTTATTTGTTTCGGTTTAATGAAAAACTGTTTTTT. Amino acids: CASSYLFRFNEKLFF.

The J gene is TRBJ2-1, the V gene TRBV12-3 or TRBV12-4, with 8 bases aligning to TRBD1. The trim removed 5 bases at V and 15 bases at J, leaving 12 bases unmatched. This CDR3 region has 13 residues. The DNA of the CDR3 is TGTGCCAGCAGTGCGGACAGGGTGGGAGGTCGGTTCTTC. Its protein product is CASSADRVGGRFF.

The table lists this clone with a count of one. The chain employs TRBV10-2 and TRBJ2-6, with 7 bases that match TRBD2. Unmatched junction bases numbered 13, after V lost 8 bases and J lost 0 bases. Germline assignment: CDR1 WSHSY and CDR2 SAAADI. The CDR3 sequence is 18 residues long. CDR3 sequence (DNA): TGCGCCAGCGCCGGGACTACATTAATTTCCTCTGGGGCCAACGTCCTGACTTTC. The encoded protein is CASAGTTLISSGANVLTF.

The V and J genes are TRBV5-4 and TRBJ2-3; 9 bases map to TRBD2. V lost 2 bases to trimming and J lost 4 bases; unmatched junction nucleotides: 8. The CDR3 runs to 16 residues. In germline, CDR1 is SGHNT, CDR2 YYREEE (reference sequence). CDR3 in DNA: TGTGCCAGCAGCTTAAACCGGGGCGGGAGGGCAGATACGCAGTATTTT. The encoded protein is CASSLNRGGRADTQYF.

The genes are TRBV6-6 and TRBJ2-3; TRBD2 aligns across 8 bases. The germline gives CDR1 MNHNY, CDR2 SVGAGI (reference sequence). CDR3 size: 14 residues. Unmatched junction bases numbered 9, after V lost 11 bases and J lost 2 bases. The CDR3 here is CASRAGGHTDTQYF. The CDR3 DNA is TGTGCCTCTCGGGCGGGGGGACACACAGATACGCAGTATTTT.

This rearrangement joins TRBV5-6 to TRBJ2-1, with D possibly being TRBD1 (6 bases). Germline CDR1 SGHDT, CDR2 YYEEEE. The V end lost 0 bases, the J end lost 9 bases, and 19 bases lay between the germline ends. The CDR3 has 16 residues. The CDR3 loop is CASSLAQQGSISEQFF. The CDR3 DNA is TGTGCCAGCAGCTTGGCCCAGCAGGGGTCTATCAGTGAGCAGTTCTTC.

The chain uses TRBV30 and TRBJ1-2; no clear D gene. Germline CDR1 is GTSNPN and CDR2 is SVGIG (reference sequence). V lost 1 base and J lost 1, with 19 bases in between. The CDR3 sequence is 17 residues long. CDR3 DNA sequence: TGTGCCTGGAGTGACTTCGGCAGCTACACAGATAACTATGGCTACACCTTC. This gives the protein CAWSDFGSYTDNYGYTF.

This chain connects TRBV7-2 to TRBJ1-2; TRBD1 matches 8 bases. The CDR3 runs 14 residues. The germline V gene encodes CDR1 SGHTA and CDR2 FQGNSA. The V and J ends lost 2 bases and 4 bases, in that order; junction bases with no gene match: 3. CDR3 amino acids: CASSLRTGSYGYTF. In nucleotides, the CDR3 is TGTGCCAGCAGCTTACGGACAGGGTCCTATGGCTACACCTTC.

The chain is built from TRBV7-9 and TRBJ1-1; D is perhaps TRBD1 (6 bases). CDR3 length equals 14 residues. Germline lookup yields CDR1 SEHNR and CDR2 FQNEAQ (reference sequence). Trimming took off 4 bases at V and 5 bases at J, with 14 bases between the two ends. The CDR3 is CASSSGGAWTEAFF. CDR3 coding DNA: TGTGCCAGCAGCTCCGGGGGCGCGTGGACTGAAGCTTTCTTT.